The next 17 T cell receptor beta chains were all read from a single sample in a study of CD8+ T cells in alopecia areata. Sequencing used cDNA as its template, made by extracting RNA and reverse transcribing it. Measured with immunoSEQ multiplex PCR; TCRdb has only the in-frame clones, and not every one. The sample holds 140,000 to 150,000 clones, roughly half seen once. Sequenced material: CD4+ T cells sorted from blood, taken at week 0. Receptors originate from a human donor with alopecia areata.

This clone was seen a handful of times. The chain links TRBV5-1 to TRBJ1-1; perhaps TRBD1 as D (5 bases). CDR3 length: 13 amino acids. Germline V gene lookup returns CDR1 SGHRS and CDR2 YFSETQ. Trimming left V 7 bases short and J 5 bases short, with 15 bases between. This CDR3 is CASGRGAGTEAFF. The DNA for the CDR3 is TGCGCCAGCGGCCGCGGGGCCGGGACTGAAGCTTTCTTT.

The table lists this clone with a few counts. This chain links TRBV7-3 with TRBJ2-7, with 9 bases aligning to TRBD1. J was trimmed by 6 bases and V by 5 bases; bases with no gene match: 5. The germline V gene has CDR1 SGHTA and CDR2 FQGTGA. This CDR3 has 13 amino acids. The CDR3 DNA sequence: TGTGCCAGCAGCAGGGACAGGGTGGGCGAGCAGTACTTC. Protein: CASSRDRVGEQYF.

The chain couples TRBV5-1 to TRBJ1-1; perhaps TRBD1 as D (5 bases). Per germline, CDR1 SGHRS and CDR2 YFSETQ. Trimming stripped 4 bases from V and 0 bases from J, with 10 bases between. CDR3 length equals 14 residues. The CDR3 here is CASSRDGLNTEAFF. In DNA form, the CDR3 reads TGCGCCAGCAGCCGGGACGGCCTGAACACTGAAGCTTTCTTT.

V gene TRBV29-1 combines with J gene TRBJ2-7, with D maybe TRBD2 (6 bases). Deletions cut 3 bases from V and 5 bases from J, with 14 bases between. CDR3 length equals 13 residues. Germline V gives CDR1 SQVTM, CDR2 ANQGSEA. CDR3 sequence reads: CSVDGQGGNEQYF. As DNA, the CDR3 is TGCAGCGTTGACGGCCAGGGAGGCAACGAGCAGTACTTC.

The genes are TRBV2 and TRBJ2-5, with a possible D match to TRBD2 (6 bases). The V end was cut by 3 bases, the J end by 8 bases, with 7 bases between. CDR3 length: 11 residues. The germline V gene has CDR1 SNHLY and CDR2 FYNNEI. The chain's CDR3 is CASSEGGTQYF. CDR3 in DNA: TGTGCCAGCAGTGAGGGGGGAACCCAGTACTTC.

The V and J genes are TRBV5-1 and TRBJ2-1, with TRBD2 matching over 10 bases. The CDR3 has 15 residues. Unmatched junction bases numbered 4, after V lost 1 base and J lost 6 bases. Germline values: CDR1 SGHRS, CDR2 YFSETQ. This CDR3 is CASSLTSGISNEQFF. In DNA form, the CDR3 reads TGCGCCAGCAGCTTGACTAGCGGGATCAGCAATGAGCAGTTCTTC.

This chain connects TRBV4-1 to TRBJ1-1; 8 bases line up with TRBD1. The CDR3 runs 18 residues. CDR1 and CDR2 from the germline V gene are MGHRA and YSYEKL. With 1 base clipped from V and 6 bases from J, the junction kept 16 bases outside the gene matches. The CDR3 DNA sequence: TGCGCCAGCAGCCAAGGAGGCCGCCAGGGGGCCCGAGGGCCTGAAGCTTTCTTT. This codes for CASSQGGRQGARGPEAFF.

This chain connects TRBV5-1 to TRBJ2-5; possible D gene TRBD2, 6 bases. The CDR3 is made up of 14 amino acids. V lost 1 base, J lost 4 bases, and 11 bases lay in between. Germline loops: CDR1 SGHRS, CDR2 YFSETQ. In DNA, the CDR3 is TGCGCCAGCAGCTTGCAGACTAGGCGAGAGACCCAGTACTTC. This encodes CASSLQTRRETQYF. The full variable domain, rest sourced from reference TRBV5-1 and TRBJ2-5, is KAGVTQTPRYLIKTRGQQVTLSCSPISGHRSVSWYQQTPGQGLQFLFEYFSETQRNKGNFPGRFSGRQFSNSRSEMNVSTLELGDSALYLCASSLQTRRETQYFGPGTRLLVL.

This chain connects TRBV5-1 to TRBJ2-7, with 7 bases lining up with TRBD1. The germline gives CDR1 SGHRS, CDR2 YFSETQ. This CDR3 contains 16 residues. J was trimmed by 3 bases and V by 0 bases; bases with no gene match: 9. The CDR3 DNA sequence: TGCGCCAGCAGCTTGGACGGGAACAGGGGTGGCTACGAGCAGTACTTC. Translated: CASSLDGNRGGYEQYF. Supplemented by reference TRBV5-1 and TRBJ2-7, the full variable domain reads KAGVTQTPRYLIKTRGQQVTLSCSPISGHRSVSWYQQTPGQGLQFLFEYFSETQRNKGNFPGRFSGRQFSNSRSEMNVSTLELGDSALYLCASSLDGNRGGYEQYFGPGTRLTVT.

This clone showed up just a few times. CDR3 loop: CASSFVPLDEQFF. The CDR3 nucleotides read TGTGCCAGCAGCTTTGTCCCCCTCGATGAGCAGTTCTTC. This chain links TRBV7-3 with TRBJ2-1; D is undetermined. The CDR3 length is 13 residues. Germline CDR1 SGHTA, CDR2 FQGTGA. The ends were cut back, 3 bases at V and 8 bases at J, with 11 bases in the middle.

V gene TRBV9 combines with J gene TRBJ1-2, with 7 bases lining up with TRBD1. The V segment lost 5 bases and the J segment 7 bases; nucleotides outside the gene matches: 5. Germline-derived CDR1 and CDR2 are SGDLS and YYNGEE. The CDR3 is made up of 12 amino acids. The DNA for the CDR3 is TGTGCCAGCAGAACAGGGGCCGGTGGCTACACCTTC. As protein: CASRTGAGGYTF.

There are a few counts of this clone. Other DNA sequences in this sample translate to the same CDR3. V usage is TRBV29-1 and J usage is TRBJ2-5; D is unresolved. The germline gives CDR1 SQVTM, CDR2 ANQGSEA. The CDR3 has 9 amino acids. V dropped 4 bases and J dropped 5 bases, with 2 bases sitting between them. CDR3 DNA sequence: TGCAGCGTTGGTGAGACCCAGTACTTC. Its translation: CSVGETQYF. Together with reference TRBV29-1 and TRBJ2-5, the CDR3 gives the full variable domain: SAVISQKPSRDICQRGTSLTIQCQVDSQVTMMFWYRQQPGQSLTLIATANQGSEATYESGFVIDKFPISRPNLTFSTLTVSNMSPEDSSIYLCSVGETQYFGPGTRLLVL.

There are a few counts of this clone. The chain combines TRBV7-9 with TRBJ2-4; the match to TRBD1 covers 7 bases. Germline-derived CDR1 and CDR2 are SEHNR and FQNEAQ (reference sequence). The CDR3 spans 14 residues. The J segment lost 1 base and the V segment lost 4 bases, leaving 1 base of the junction unmatched. CDR3 sequence (DNA): TGTGCCAGCAGCTCACAGGGGGCCAAAAACATTCAGTACTTC. Its protein product is CASSSQGAKNIQYF. Full variable domain (missing parts from reference TRBV7-9 and TRBJ2-4): DTGVSQNPRHKITKRGQNVTFRCDPISEHNRLYWYRQTLGQGPEFLTYFQNEAQLEKSRLLSDRFSAERPKGSFSTLEIQRTEQGDSAMYLCASSSQGAKNIQYFGAGTRLSVL.

This sequence joins TRBV4-1 and TRBJ1-1; D possibly corresponds to TRBD1 (5 bases). The CDR3 is 15 residues long. V was cut by 2 bases and J by 0 bases, with 10 bases left in between. CDR1 and CDR2 (germline): MGHRA, YSYEKL. CDR3 sequence reads: CASSQPGTVNTEAFF. Here the CDR3 DNA reads TGCGCCAGCAGCCAACCCGGGACGGTGAACACTGAAGCTTTCTTT.

This clone was recorded a few times. The rearrangement joins TRBV5-1 to TRBJ2-1; unclear D gene. The V end was cut by 1 base, the J end by 0 bases, with 5 bases between. Germline V gene data show CDR1 as SGHRS and CDR2 as YFSETQ. There are 14 residues in the CDR3. The DNA of the CDR3 is TGCGCCAGCAGCTTGAGTGGCTCCTACAATGAGCAGTTCTTC. Amino acid sequence: CASSLSGSYNEQFF. Full variable domain (remainder filled in from reference TRBV5-1 and TRBJ2-1): KAGVTQTPRYLIKTRGQQVTLSCSPISGHRSVSWYQQTPGQGLQFLFEYFSETQRNKGNFPGRFSGRQFSNSRSEMNVSTLELGDSALYLCASSLSGSYNEQFFGPGTRLTVL.

The CDR3: CASSPGSMETQYF. CDR3 DNA: TGTGCCAGCAGCCCCGGATCGATGGAGACCCAGTACTTC. The chain couples TRBV7-6 to TRBJ2-5; D remains unclear. This CDR3 is built from 13 residues. Germline CDR1 SGHVS, CDR2 FNYEAQ. V was cut by 5 bases and J by 5 bases, with 12 bases left in between. The full variable domain, completed using reference TRBV7-6 and TRBJ2-5, is GAGVSQSPRYKVTKRGQDVALRCDPISGHVSLYWYRQALGQGPEFLTYFNYEAQQDKSGLPNDRFSAERPEGSISTLTIQRTEQRDSAMYRCASSPGSMETQYFGPGTRLLVL.

The sample holds many counts of this clone. This chain links TRBV29-1 with TRBJ2-7; 7 nucleotides agree with TRBD1. Germline lookup yields CDR1 SQVTM and CDR2 ANQGSEA. Trimming took 7 bases from V and 3 from J; bases not matched to a gene: 6. This CDR3 region has 12 residues. The CDR3 DNA reads TGCAGCGGCAAGACAGGGAGCTACGAGCAGTACTTC. Translating gives CSGKTGSYEQYF.